These T cell receptor beta chains were read from a single sample in a study of CD8 T cells in ankylosing spondylitis. MiXCR, run by TCRdb on the 5' RACE reads, gives a single entry per CDR3 protein. Altogether roughly 670,000 distinct CDR3 sequences are present, under 20% being singletons, with the ten largest covering under 20%. Sequencing was carried out using blood, either unsorted or a sorted T cell fraction (not recorded which). These receptors all come from a male donor with ankylosing spondylitis. CDR3s include the opening cysteine and the closing phenylalanine or tryptophan. Fields, in order: J gene, clone size, D gene, V gene, CDR3 protein, CDR3 DNA. A D gene is named only where the DNA matches it firmly. The size of a clone is reported for some rows only, either as once, few or many, or as a class for expanded clones.

TRBJ1-2 | NA | NA | TRBV7-3 | CASSSASGGGYTF | TGTGCCAGCAGCTCAGCCTCGGGCGGTGGCTACACCTTC
TRBJ1-2 | few | TRBD1 | TRBV6-1 | CASSEKQGNYGYTF | TGTGCCAGCAGTGAGAAACAGGGGAACTATGGCTACACCTTC
TRBJ2-7 | NA | TRBD1 | TRBV18 | CASSLKSGQGYEQYF | TGTGCCAGCTCATTAAAATCGGGACAGGGGTACGAGCAGTACTTC
TRBJ2-7 | NA | NA | TRBV2 | CASSEFFGGTEDYEQYF | TGTGCCAGCAGTGAATTTTTCGGCGGAACAGAAGACTACGAGCAGTACTTC
TRBJ2-3 | NA | NA | TRBV27 | CASRQGMADTQYF | TGTGCCAGCAGACAGGGTATGGCAGATACGCAGTATTTT
TRBJ2-3 | few | TRBD2 | TRBV20-1 | CSATSGGPSSTDTQYF | TGCAGTGCGACTAGCGGGGGCCCCTCTAGCACAGATACGCAGTATTTT
TRBJ1-2 | NA | NA | TRBV5-1 | CASASGNFNYGYTF | TGCGCCAGCGCTTCCGGGAATTTTAACTATGGCTACACCTTC
TRBJ2-3 | few | NA | TRBV6-1 | CASRRDPTDTQYF | TGTGCCAGCAGGAGGGATCCCACAGATACGCAGTATTTT
TRBJ1-1 | NA | NA | TRBV6-1 | CASSEVTPRTEAFF | TGTGCCAGCAGTGAGGTCACCCCGAGAACTGAAGCTTTCTTT
TRBJ2-3 | few | NA | TRBV29-1 | CSVAPGSGDTQYF | TGCAGCGTTGCCCCTGGGAGTGGCGATACGCAGTATTTT
TRBJ2-1 | few | TRBD2 | TRBV29-1 | CSVERELGEQFF | TGCAGCGTCGAGCGGGAGTTGGGGGAGCAGTTCTTC
TRBJ2-1 | few | TRBD2 | TRBV7-2 | CASSAGGLARTSNEQFF | TGTGCCAGCAGCGCAGGGGGACTAGCGAGAACATCGAATGAGCAGTTCTTC
TRBJ1-5 | NA | TRBD1 | TRBV20-1 | CSARDSDRGLNQPQHF | TGCAGTGCTAGAGACTCTGACAGGGGCCTTAATCAGCCCCAGCATTTT
TRBJ2-1 | few | TRBD2 | TRBV25-1 | CASSEAGVYNEQFF | TGTGCCAGCAGTGAGGCGGGGGTTTACAATGAGCAGTTCTTC
TRBJ2-1 | NA | NA | TRBV14 | CASSQDSGWLNNEQFF | TGTGCCAGCAGCCAAGATTCAGGATGGCTGAACAATGAGCAGTTCTTC
TRBJ2-5 | few | NA | TRBV12-3/TRBV12-4 | CASSPVGVSRETQYF | TGTGCCAGCAGTCCCGTGGGGGTCTCTAGAGAGACCCAGTACTTC
TRBJ2-7 | once | NA | TRBV28 | CASSFDRTTYEQYF | TGTGCCAGCAGTTTTGACAGGACCACCTACGAGCAGTACTTC
TRBJ1-2 | few | NA | TRBV12-5 | CASGLAGFIYGYTF | TGTGCTAGTGGTTTGGCCGGATTTATCTATGGCTACACCTTC
TRBJ2-1 | few | TRBD2 | TRBV7-9 | CASASGSYNEQFF | TGTGCCAGCGCTAGCGGGAGTTACAATGAGCAGTTCTTC